The clone carrying this T cell receptor beta chain was detected many times. Its antigen remains unknown. This record belongs to a study of T cells in Graves' hyperthyroidism and ophthalmopathy. General observations from the study: In the blood, most expanded thyroid clonotypes above 0.001 appeared as well.

Researchers took RNA transcripts and amplified the TCR beta CDR3 regions from them. The primer set for the first-round RT-PCR of the TCR CDR3 was HTBI. TCRdb processed the multiplex PCR reads anew with MiXCR; each CDR3 protein has one entry. Here the sample spans a few hundred thousand distinct CDR3 sequences, approximately 15% being singletons. The cohort's ophthalmopathy patients, a group with duration under 3 months, had a Clinical Activity Score of at least 3 and a NOSPECS grade of at least 4. A roughly 9.7 ml volume of fresh peripheral blood provided the PBMCs. This CDR3 contains 15 residues. The V and J ends lost 0 bases and 4 bases respectively, with 13 bases between them. Per germline, CDR1 SGHKS and CDR2 YYEKEE (reference sequence).

Sequences were obtained from blood. This sequence was found in a woman aged 40 to 55 with Graves' ophthalmopathy. The genes are TRBV5-5 and TRBJ1-2; TRBD1 is a possible D gene (6 bases). The CDR3 nucleotides are TGTGCCAGCAGCTTGGGGACAGCCACGACCTATGGCTACACCTTC. This sequence encodes CASSLGTATTYGYTF.